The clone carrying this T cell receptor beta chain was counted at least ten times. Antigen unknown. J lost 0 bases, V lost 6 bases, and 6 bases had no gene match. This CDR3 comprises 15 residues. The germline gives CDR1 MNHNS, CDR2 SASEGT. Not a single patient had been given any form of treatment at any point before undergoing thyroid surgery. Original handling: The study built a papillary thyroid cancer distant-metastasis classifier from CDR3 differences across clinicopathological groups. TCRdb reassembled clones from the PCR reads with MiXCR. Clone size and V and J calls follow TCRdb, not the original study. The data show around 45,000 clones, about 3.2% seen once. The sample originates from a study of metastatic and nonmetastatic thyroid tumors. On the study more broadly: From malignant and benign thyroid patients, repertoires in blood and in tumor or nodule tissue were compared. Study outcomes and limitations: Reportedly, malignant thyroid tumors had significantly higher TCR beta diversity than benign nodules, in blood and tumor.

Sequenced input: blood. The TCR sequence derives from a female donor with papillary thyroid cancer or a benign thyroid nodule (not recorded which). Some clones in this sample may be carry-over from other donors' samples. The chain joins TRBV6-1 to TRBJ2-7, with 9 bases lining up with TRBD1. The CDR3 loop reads CASREQGASSYEQYF. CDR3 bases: TGTGCCAGCAGGGAACAGGGGGCGAGCTCCTACGAGCAGTACTTC.